In this sample, the clone carrying this TCR beta chain is large (0.1 to 1%). Its antigen remains unknown. This entry comes from a study of chemoradiotherapy in HPV16-positive cancers. General study results and limits: Candidate HPV-specific clones and E7-related TCR motifs grew in tumor during treatment.

Repertoires were sampled repeatedly during chemoradiotherapy. Germline values: CDR1 SGHKS, CDR2 YYEKEE (reference sequence). V was clipped by 3 bases and J by 4 bases, with 14 bases between them. This CDR3 spans 15 amino acids. TCRdb's table, derived via immunoSEQ multiplex PCR, lists solely in-frame clones and lacks some. The profile shows some 8,900 clones, about 79% of them singletons. This clonotype was obtained from a human donor with HPV-associated anogenital cancer. The chain couples TRBV5-5 to TRBJ2-1; D is undetermined. This sample was taken from a patient who underwent chemoradiotherapy. The CDR3 region is CASSSHGRAYNEQFF. For the CDR3, the DNA is TGTGCCAGCAGCTCCCATGGTAGGGCTTACAATGAGCAGTTCTTC.